Sequencing of this T cell receptor (beta chain) was carried out in a study of T-cell reconstitution after alpha-beta-depleted transplantation in children. Unique molecular identifiers featured in how the TCRbeta library was prepared. Via MiXCR, TCRdb re-called the PCR reads, giving one row per CDR3 protein. Here the sample spans hundreds of thousands of distinct CDR3 sequences, about 15% being singletons. The CDR3 totals 13 residues. With 2 bases removed from V and 3 bases from J, the gap between germline ends came to 8 bases. Looked up from germline, CDR1 is MNHEY and CDR2 is SMNVEV (reference sequence).

The V gene is TRBV27, the J gene TRBJ2-7, with D uncertain. This clonotype originated in a male patient younger than 18 who had a stem cell transplant for acute lymphoblastic leukemia, so the T cells may come from the graft donor. The material was PBMCs, mostly from graft donor cells, obtained 360 days after TCRalphabeta/CD19-depleted stem cell transplant. Written as DNA, the CDR3 is TGTGCCAGCAGTTTAGAAGTTAACTACGAGCAGTACTTC. Its protein product is CASSLEVNYEQYF.